This T cell receptor (beta chain) was documented in a study of T cells in Graves' hyperthyroidism and ophthalmopathy. Study-level findings and limits: Most thyroid clonotypes with frequency above 0.001 were detected in blood.

At least ten counts were recorded for this clonotype. Its antigen is unidentified. Germline CDR1 and CDR2: LGHDT and YNNKEL (reference sequence). V lost 5 bases and J lost 2, with 13 bases in between. The CDR3 has 14 residues. Researchers amplified the TCR beta CDR3 regions from RNA transcripts. Researchers ran a first-round RT-PCR on the TCR CDR3 using the HTBI primer set. TCRdb re-called the multiplex PCR reads through MiXCR, storing one row per CDR3 protein. The sample shows about 560,000 distinct CDR3 sequences, 15% to 18% of them seen only once. Hyperthyroidism was newly diagnosed in patients aged 18 to 65 (duration under 2 months).

The sequenced material came from blood. The chain has TRBV3-1 and TRBJ2-7; D possibly uses TRBD1 or TRBD2 (5 bases each). This TCR derives from a woman aged 25 to 39 with Graves' hyperthyroidism. The CDR3 is CASSTGTATYEQYF. The CDR3 DNA sequence: TGTGCCAGCAGCACCGGGACGGCAACCTACGAGCAGTACTTC.